This T cell receptor beta chain comes out of a study of blood T cell repertoires in COVID-19. The wider study: Collection of acute and convalescent COVID-19 samples took place in the United States, Italy and Spain. PBMCs, B-cell-depleted T cells, or T cells provided the cDNA or gDNA that made up the material.

Authors' analysis steps: Amplified reference gene primers provided the basis for estimating nucleated cell counts. Generated by immunoSEQ multiplex PCR, the TCRdb table keeps only in-frame clones and is missing some. Clone size and V and J calls were adopted from that table, with D and trimming inferred from the DNA. The sample holds approximately 90,000 clones, about nine tenths seen once. From germline, CDR1 is MRHNA and CDR2 SNTAGT. CDR3 size: 14 residues. Between the trimmed V and J ends, which lost 6 bases and 5 bases, there was a span of 15 bases. This chain uses TRBV6-4 with TRBJ2-3; perhaps TRBD2 as D (6 bases). This receptor was obtained from a man aged 55 to 70 with acute or convalescent COVID-19. Sequencing was done on a sample of peripheral blood. The CDR3 spells CASSPGGVIDTQYF. The CDR3 region has the DNA TGTGCCAGCAGCCCTGGAGGGGTTATAGATACGCAGTATTTT.